This T cell receptor (beta chain) was sequenced for a study of a mutant IDH1 vaccine in newly diagnosed glioma. Only in-frame clones appear in the TCRdb table, and some are missing; sequencing was by immunoSEQ multiplex PCR. This sample carries some 130,000 clones, about 82% of them seen once, and the ten largest clones take 5% to 6%. Regarding time point: week 11, during vaccination. Vaccinated patients received 300 ug of mutant IDH1 20-mer peptide per dose, with topical imiquimod. This clone has just a few counts. Its antigen is not known. The CDR3 contains 13 residues. Trimming stripped 6 bases from V and 6 bases from J, with 14 bases between. Germline V gene data show CDR1 as GTSNPN and CDR2 as SVGIG (reference sequence).

Specimen: PBMCs, collected from a glioma patient whose treatment included an IDH1 peptide vaccine. This rearrangement joins TRBV30 to TRBJ1-4; D uncertain. The sequence derives from a man aged 35 to 55 with glioma. The DNA of the CDR3 is TGTGCCTGCCCGAGTGGTACCGATGAAAAACTGTTTTTT. This translates into CACPSGTDEKLFF.